The following is a T cell receptor beta chain sequence with its context. Researchers used 5'RACE with constant-segment primers to make TCR alpha and TCR beta cDNA libraries that carry sample barcodes and UMIs. One entry per CDR3 protein results from TCRdb running MiXCR on the 5' RACE reads. The sample consists of 250,000 to 350,000 distinct CDR3 sequences, approximately 19% of them appearing once. These data belong to a study of T-cell memory formation after mild COVID-19. On the study more broadly: Clusters were largely donor specific.

Germline CDR1 is DFQATT and CDR2 is SNEGSKA (reference sequence). V was clipped by 5 bases and J by 10 bases, with 17 bases between them. CDR3 size: 13 residues. The chain couples TRBV20-1 to TRBJ1-4; maybe TRBD1 (6 bases). The sample comprised PBMCs or a T cell subset sorted from them (not recorded which). The source of this sequence is a young man who had mild COVID-19 (a few samples of this study predate the infection). Cell type and time point are not known. For the CDR3, the DNA is TGCAGTGCTCGCGGGACATTGGGACGAAAACTGTTTTTT. It is translated as CSARGTLGRKLFF.